Listed here are 15 T cell receptor beta chains from one sample, sequenced in a study of a mutant IDH1 vaccine in newly diagnosed glioma. Profiling relied on immunoSEQ multiplex PCR, and the TCRdb table lists in-frame clones only, not all of them. This sample has around 61,000 clones, with more than 80% found just once. Specified time point: week 5, during vaccination. All doses held 300 ug of mutant IDH1 20-mer peptide, with topical imiquimod. Their antigens remain unidentified. The sequencing here drew on PBMCs, taken from a glioma patient whose treatment included an IDH1 peptide vaccine. The source of these receptors is a woman aged 40 to 55 with glioma.

The J gene is TRBJ2-1, the V gene TRBV7-8; the D gene could be TRBD1 or TRBD2 (6 bases each). Germline CDR1 SGHVS, CDR2 FQNEAQ. V was trimmed by 2 bases and J by 5 bases, leaving 13 bases between them. CDR3 size: 15 residues. CDR3 bases: TGTGCCAGCAGCTTAAGGGGGGCCATTGACAATGAGCAGTTCTTC. This sequence encodes CASSLRGAIDNEQFF. Full variable domain (rest looked up from reference TRBV7-8 and TRBJ2-1): GAGVSQSPRYKVAKRGQDVALRCDPISGHVSLFWYQQALGQGPEFLTYFQNEAQLDKSGLPSDRFFAERPEGSVSTLKIQRTQQEDSAVYLCASSLRGAIDNEQFFGPGTRLTVL.

This chain links TRBV4-1 with TRBJ2-7, with D maybe TRBD2 (5 bases). The CDR3 is 16 amino acids. V was clipped by 1 base and J by 1 base, with 14 bases between them. Germline CDR1 MGHRA, CDR2 YSYEKL. The CDR3 is CASSQAFRGGSYEQYF. CDR3 nucleotides: TGCGCCAGCAGCCAAGCTTTCCGCGGAGGATCCTACGAGCAGTACTTC.

The rearrangement joins TRBV5-1 to TRBJ1-4; no reliable D call. The CDR3 is 16 amino acids. V was cut by 4 bases and J by 3 bases, with 16 bases left in between. Germline CDR1 reads SGHRS; CDR2 reads YFSETQ. The CDR3 DNA is TGCGCCAGCAGCCCGAAAGAGTTTCGGGCTAATGAAAAACTGTTTTTT. Its protein product is CASSPKEFRANEKLFF. The variable domain in full, completed from reference TRBV5-1 and TRBJ1-4, reads KAGVTQTPRYLIKTRGQQVTLSCSPISGHRSVSWYQQTPGQGLQFLFEYFSETQRNKGNFPGRFSGRQFSNSRSEMNVSTLELGDSALYLCASSPKEFRANEKLFFGSGTQLSVL.

The chain uses TRBV27 and TRBJ1-3; the D is unclear. Germline V gene data show CDR1 as MNHEY and CDR2 as SMNVEV (reference sequence). V lost 4 bases and J lost 0, with 7 bases in between. CDR3 length: 14 amino acids. CDR3: CASSSGNSGNTIYF. DNA of the CDR3: TGTGCCAGCAGTTCGGGAAACTCTGGAAACACCATATATTTT.

The genes are TRBV6-5 and TRBJ2-1; D might be TRBD2 (6 bases). The germline V gene encodes CDR1 MNHEY and CDR2 SVGAGI. Trimming stripped 6 bases from V and 1 base from J, with 7 bases between. The CDR3 runs to 13 residues. DNA of the CDR3: TGTGCCAGCAGGCGGGGATCCTACAATGAGCAGTTCTTC. Its protein product is CASRRGSYNEQFF.

The gene calls are TRBV11-2 and TRBJ2-7; D might be TRBD2 (5 bases). The V and J ends lost 2 bases and 0 bases respectively, with 14 bases between them. Germline V gene lookup returns CDR1 SGHAT and CDR2 FQNNGV. The CDR3 is 16 residues long. The CDR3 sequence: CASSLRGKGSSYEQYF. CDR3 bases: TGTGCCAGCAGCTTACGAGGAAAAGGGAGCTCCTACGAGCAGTACTTC.

The rearrangement joins TRBV11-2 to TRBJ1-1, with TRBD1 as a possible D gene (6 bases). CDR1 and CDR2 from the germline V gene are SGHAT and FQNNGV. The CDR3 is 15 amino acids. Trimming removed 1 base at V and 3 bases at J, with 12 bases between. The CDR3 DNA reads TGTGCCAGCAGCTTAGTCGCAGGGGACGACACTGAAGCTTTCTTT. It translates to CASSLVAGDDTEAFF.

The chain is built from TRBV2 and TRBJ2-7; maybe TRBD1 (6 bases). The CDR3 is 14 residues long. Germline V CDR1 and CDR2: SNHLY, FYNNEI. V was trimmed by 2 bases and J by 7 bases, leaving 15 bases between them. As DNA, the CDR3 is TGTGCCAGCAGTGAAAGGTCAGGGGATGGTGAGCAGTACTTC. Translation: CASSERSGDGEQYF.

The rearrangement joins TRBV15 to TRBJ1-1, with 8 bases that match TRBD1. Germline CDR1 LNHNV, CDR2 YYDKDF (reference sequence). The trim removed 0 bases at V and 3 bases at J, leaving 6 bases unmatched. The CDR3 contains 16 residues. The CDR3 here is CATSRDRGRGHTEAFF. CDR3 coding DNA: TGTGCCACCAGCAGAGATCGGGGCAGGGGGCACACTGAAGCTTTCTTT.

The genes are TRBV7-2 and TRBJ2-2; 9 bases align to TRBD2. V gave up 3 bases and J gave up 6 bases; unmatched junction bases: 11. CDR1 and CDR2 from the germline V gene are SGHTA and FQGNSA. The CDR3 consists of 17 residues. CDR3 nucleotide sequence: TGTGCCAGCAGCTTTGGGTCGGTAGCGGGAGTTTCCGGGGAGCTGTTTTTT. It translates to CASSFGSVAGVSGELFF.

The chain has TRBV7-2 and TRBJ2-7; 8 bases are shared with TRBD1. With 1 base clipped from V and 0 bases from J, the junction kept 5 bases outside the gene matches. CDR1 and CDR2 (germline): SGHTA, FQGNSA. The CDR3 covers 16 residues. The DNA for the CDR3 is TGTGCCAGCAGCTTAGAAGGCAGGGGGCCCTCCTACGAGCAGTACTTC. It specifies CASSLEGRGPSYEQYF.

J is TRBJ2-3 and V is TRBV5-1; 11 bases match TRBD1. The V segment lost 4 bases and the J segment 4 bases; nucleotides outside the gene matches: 2. Germline CDR1 reads SGHRS; CDR2 reads YFSETQ. The CDR3 has 14 amino acids. The CDR3 bases are TGCGCCAGCAGCCCGGGACAGGGGGCAGATACGCAGTATTTT. This translates into CASSPGQGADTQYF.

This chain connects TRBV5-1 to TRBJ2-7, with 9 bases matching TRBD1. The CDR3 runs 15 residues. Unmatched junction bases numbered 2, after V lost 0 bases and J lost 1 base. Germline values: CDR1 SGHRS, CDR2 YFSETQ. As DNA, the CDR3 is TGCGCCAGCAGCTTGGGGGGGACAGGGTCCTACGAGCAGTACTTC. This gives the protein CASSLGGTGSYEQYF.

The CDR3 reads CASRPGLAGASTDTQYF. The CDR3 region has the DNA TGTGCCAGCAGACCCGGGCTAGCGGGGGCATCCACAGATACGCAGTATTTT. V usage is TRBV5-4 and J usage is TRBJ2-3; 10 bases are shared with TRBD2. Trimming removed 5 bases from V and 2 bases from J; junction bases left unmatched: 11. CDR1 and CDR2 from the germline V gene are SGHNT and YYREEE (reference sequence). This CDR3 contains 17 residues.

The J gene is TRBJ1-1, the V gene TRBV4-1; D is unclear. The CDR3 loop spans 16 amino acids. CDR1 MGHRA and CDR2 YSYEKL come from the germline V gene. The germline V and J ends were trimmed by 0 bases and 5 bases, with 16 bases remaining between them. CDR3 protein: CASSQDLFGRWTEAFF. CDR3 nucleotides: TGCGCCAGCAGCCAAGATTTGTTCGGCAGGTGGACTGAAGCTTTCTTT.